The rows below give T cell receptor beta chains drawn from one sample of a study of OX40 agonist ivuxolimab in advanced cancers. Assay: immunoSEQ multiplex PCR; the TCRdb copy retains only in-frame clones and omits some. The sample contains more than 40,000 clones, around nine tenths of which appear only once. This specimen consisted of CD4+ or CD8+ T cells sorted from blood, obtained in a trial of the OX40 agonist ivuxolimab. The receptors shown here come from an adult with an advanced solid tumor such as melanoma, head and neck, liver or kidney cancer. CDR3s include the opening cysteine and the closing phenylalanine or tryptophan. D genes are given only for firm matches. Only some rows state a clone size, as once, few, many or a class for expanded clones.

V gene: TRBV4-3
clone size: .
J gene: TRBJ1-1
D gene: .
CDR3 DNA: TGCGCCAGCAGCCAAGATCTAGAGGGCAGGGACGAAGCTTTCTTT
CDR3 protein: CASSQDLEGRDEAFF

V gene: TRBV4-1
clone size: once
J gene: TRBJ1-5
D gene: TRBD1
CDR3 DNA: TGCGCCAGCAGCCCATTCGGCGGGACAGCGGGTCAGCCCCAGCATTTT
CDR3 protein: CASSPFGGTAGQPQHF

V gene: TRBV14
clone size: .
J gene: TRBJ1-6
D gene: .
CDR3 DNA: TGTGCCAGCAGCCAAGCAATGGGGTCACCCCTCCACTTT
CDR3 protein: CASSQAMGSPLHF

V gene: TRBV7-3
clone size: .
J gene: TRBJ2-7
D gene: TRBD1
CDR3 DNA: TGTGCCAGCAGCTTAGGTACCGGGACAGCTTCCTACGAGCAGTACTTC
CDR3 protein: CASSLGTGTASYEQYF

V gene: TRBV18
clone size: .
J gene: TRBJ2-1
D gene: TRBD2
CDR3 DNA: TGTGCCAGCCAACTAGCGGGCCACAATGAGCAGTTCTTC
CDR3 protein: CASQLAGHNEQFF

V gene: TRBV6-6
clone size: .
J gene: TRBJ2-3
D gene: .
CDR3 DNA: TGTGCCAGCAGTTACAGGCGGGGCCCCACAGATACGCAGTATTTT
CDR3 protein: CASSYRRGPTDTQYF

V gene: TRBV15
clone size: .
J gene: TRBJ2-3
D gene: .
CDR3 DNA: TGTGCCACCAGCAATTTCACAGATACGCAGTATTTT
CDR3 protein: CATSNFTDTQYF

V gene: TRBV13
clone size: .
J gene: TRBJ2-1
D gene: .
CDR3 DNA: TGTGCCAGCACCCCGAGTGGACTCACGCTCTACAATGAGCAGTTCTTC
CDR3 protein: CASTPSGLTLYNEQFF

V gene: TRBV9
clone size: .
J gene: TRBJ2-7
D gene: TRBD1
CDR3 DNA: TGTGCCAGCAGCTTACAGGGGGCGTCCTACGAGCAGTACTTC
CDR3 protein: CASSLQGASYEQYF

V gene: TRBV9
clone size: .
J gene: TRBJ2-2
D gene: .
CDR3 DNA: TGTGCCAGCAGCGTAGGGGACGAGAACACCGGGGAGCTGTTTTTT
CDR3 protein: CASSVGDENTGELFF

V gene: TRBV5-2
clone size: .
J gene: TRBJ1-2
D gene: .
CDR3 DNA: TGTGCCAGCAAAATGGAGAGAGAGTACGAGACCTATGGCTACACCTTC
CDR3 protein: CASKMEREYETYGYTF

V gene: TRBV18
clone size: .
J gene: TRBJ1-2
D gene: .
CDR3 DNA: TGTGCCAGCTCACCTTCGGGGCCAAGTCCCTATGGCTACACCTTC
CDR3 protein: CASSPSGPSPYGYTF

V gene: TRBV5-4
clone size: .
J gene: TRBJ2-7
D gene: .
CDR3 DNA: TGTGCCAGCAGCTTGGTGGGCTCCTACGAGCAGTACTTC
CDR3 protein: CASSLVGSYEQYF

V gene: TRBV9
clone size: .
J gene: TRBJ1-4
D gene: .
CDR3 DNA: TGTGCCAGCAGCACCGGGACGGTTAATGAAAAACTGTTTTTT
CDR3 protein: CASSTGTVNEKLFF

V gene: TRBV9
clone size: medium-sized
J gene: TRBJ2-1
D gene: TRBD1
CDR3 DNA: TGTGCCAGCAGCGTGGAGACAGGGGCCTACAATGAGCAGTTCTTC
CDR3 protein: CASSVETGAYNEQFF

V gene: TRBV29-1
clone size: .
J gene: TRBJ2-7
D gene: .
CDR3 DNA: TGCAGCGTTGACGTCGGAACCCCGGGGGCCTTCTCCTACGAGCAGTACTTC
CDR3 protein: CSVDVGTPGAFSYEQYF

V gene: TRBV4-2
clone size: .
J gene: TRBJ2-7
D gene: .
CDR3 DNA: TGTGCCAGCAGCCAAGACCGGGGCTACGAGCAGTACTTC
CDR3 protein: CASSQDRGYEQYF

V gene: TRBV9
clone size: .
J gene: TRBJ2-1
D gene: .
CDR3 DNA: TGTGCCAGCAGCCCCGAATCGGGCTCCTACAATGAGCAGTTCTTC
CDR3 protein: CASSPESGSYNEQFF

V gene: TRBV7-9
clone size: .
J gene: TRBJ1-1
D gene: TRBD1
CDR3 DNA: TGTGCCAGCAGCTCTAGACAGGGGGCAGGGAACACTGAAGCTTTCTTT
CDR3 protein: CASSSRQGAGNTEAFF

V gene: TRBV6-1
clone size: .
J gene: TRBJ2-7
D gene: TRBD1
CDR3 DNA: TGTGCCAGCAGCGGAGACAGGGCCGGCGAGCAGTACTTC
CDR3 protein: CASSGDRAGEQYF

V gene: TRBV6-6
clone size: .
J gene: TRBJ1-4
D gene: TRBD1
CDR3 DNA: TGTGCCAGCAGACGTCCCCCGACAGGGTTTTATGAAAAACTGTTTTTT
CDR3 protein: CASRRPPTGFYEKLFF

V gene: TRBV5-4
clone size: .
J gene: TRBJ1-2
D gene: .
CDR3 DNA: TGTGCCAGCAGCCAAGAAGAGAACAGCTCGTCGGGCTACACCTTC
CDR3 protein: CASSQEENSSSGYTF

V gene: TRBV29-1
clone size: .
J gene: TRBJ2-7
D gene: TRBD1
CDR3 DNA: TGCAGCGGGGGACAGGGGGTAGCGGAGCAGTACTTC
CDR3 protein: CSGGQGVAEQYF

V gene: TRBV5-1
clone size: .
J gene: TRBJ1-1
D gene: TRBD1
CDR3 DNA: TGCGCCAGCTCGAGGACAGGGAGCACTGAAGCTTTCTTT
CDR3 protein: CASSRTGSTEAFF

V gene: TRBV5-6
clone size: .
J gene: TRBJ2-7
D gene: .
CDR3 DNA: TGTGCCAGCAGCACCGGGACCGGGGTGCCGCAGTACTTC
CDR3 protein: CASSTGTGVPQYF

V gene: TRBV5-4
clone size: .
J gene: TRBJ2-2
D gene: .
CDR3 DNA: TGTGCCAGCAGCTTGGAGGCGGGGGCGCTATCCGGGGAGCTGTTTTTT
CDR3 protein: CASSLEAGALSGELFF

V gene: TRBV27
clone size: .
J gene: TRBJ2-1
D gene: .
CDR3 DNA: TGTGCCAGCAGTTTTACGGCAAGTAGCTTCTACAATGAGCAGTTCTTC
CDR3 protein: CASSFTASSFYNEQFF

V gene: TRBV27
clone size: .
J gene: TRBJ2-1
D gene: TRBD2
CDR3 DNA: TGTGCCAGCAGGGGAGCGGGAGCGCCGCATGAGCAGTTCTTC
CDR3 protein: CASRGAGAPHEQFF

V gene: TRBV6-6
clone size: once
J gene: TRBJ2-7
D gene: .
CDR3 DNA: TGTGCCAGCAGTTACCTGCAGGGTTACGAGCAGTACTTC
CDR3 protein: CASSYLQGYEQYF

V gene: TRBV15
clone size: .
J gene: TRBJ1-5
D gene: .
CDR3 DNA: TGTGCCACCAGCAGGGTACTAGGGGTAGGTCAGCCCCAGCATTTT
CDR3 protein: CATSRVLGVGQPQHF